This TCR beta chain was profiled in a study of blood T cells in healthy people across ages. With a J-beta primer mix and a sample-barcoded 5' primer, a second PCR ran about 7 to 11 cycles. TCRdb recomputed calls from the 5' RACE reads with MiXCR, one row per CDR3 protein. The sample shows some 1.7 million distinct CDR3 sequences, 28% of them seen only once. The germline V and J ends were trimmed by 0 bases and 7 bases, with 7 bases remaining between them. Germline assignment: CDR1 SGDLS and CDR2 YYNGEE. This CDR3 has 12 residues. The chain links TRBV9 to TRBJ1-1; D uncertain. The sequence was collected from a woman aged 25 to 39 in good health. Input material: blood. CDR3 sequence: CASSVGGGEAFF. CDR3 coding DNA: TGTGCCAGCAGCGTAGGCGGCGGTGAAGCTTTCTTT.